What follows describes a single TCR beta chain. What it recognizes is unknown. The PCR had 60 Vbeta and 13 Jbeta primers. The table came from immunoSEQ multiplex PCR; TCRdb's copy has only in-frame clones and leaves some out. The table has some 130,000 clones, over 75% seen once. Germline assignment: CDR1 LNHNV and CDR2 YYDKDF (reference sequence). The CDR3 consists of 14 residues. V was pared by 8 bases and J by 5 bases, with 18 bases between. The data stem from a study of cytomegalovirus exposure and HLA in healthy donors. Notes on the study in general: Near-uniform donor sequencing depth was presumed by presence/absence analyses. Judged likely to be a sequencing artifact was a cluster of highly shared sequence variants.

This clonotype was sampled from a man aged 25-45 years in good health. Input material: PBMCs. The chain is built from TRBV15 and TRBJ2-5; a weak D match, TRBD2 (5 bases). In DNA, the CDR3 is TGTGCCACCCGGGGAGCGATACCTTGGGAGACCCAGTACTTC. Its protein product is CATRGAIPWETQYF.